These 15 T cell receptor beta chains were all obtained from the same sample, sequenced in a study of blood T cell repertoires in COVID-19 (TCRdb year 2020). The library relied on the immunoSEQ multiplex PCR assay. TCRdb holds this immuneACCESS table with in-frame rearrangements only. Some clones are missing; in checked studies, unresolved V genes explain under half, and the rest has no known cause. For this sample the table gives fewer than 200,000 clones, of which 70% to 85% were detected only once. The ten largest clones capture around a fifth of the sample. Sequenced: PBMCs or T cells enriched from blood (not recorded which). The receptors were sampled from a woman aged 65 to 85 in a cohort exposed to, infected with or recovered from COVID-19 (not recorded which).

This clone was found a few times. This rearrangement joins TRBV2 to TRBJ2-1; 10 bases align to TRBD2. CDR3 length: 13 residues. The V gene end was trimmed by 11 bases and the J gene end by 9 bases; junction bases not matched to a gene: 10. Germline V lookup: CDR1 SNHLY, CDR2 FYNNEI. This CDR3 is CAGKREGRGEQFF. As DNA, the CDR3 is TGTGCCGGAAAGCGGGAGGGCCGCGGTGAGCAGTTCTTC.

This chain links TRBV7-6 with TRBJ2-7; 8 bases agree with TRBD2. Germline-derived CDR1 and CDR2 are SGHVS and FNYEAQ. The CDR3 covers 18 residues. The junction had 18 bases not matched to a gene; V was cut back by 4 bases and J by 4 bases. The CDR3 spells CASSSRLSAGDQKYEQYF. In DNA form, the CDR3 reads TGTGCCAGCAGCTCCAGACTATCAGCGGGAGACCAAAAATACGAGCAGTACTTC.

Here the CDR3 reads CASSFIAGDRPNTGELFF. The CDR3 nucleotides are TGTGCCAGCAGCTTTATAGCGGGAGATCGGCCGAACACCGGGGAGCTGTTTTTT. The rearrangement uses TRBV21-1 and TRBJ2-2; the D call TRBD2 from the table was never checked on the DNA. TRBV21-1 is a documented pseudogene. This CDR3 is built from 18 residues.

This clone was counted a few times. This chain joins TRBV18 and TRBJ1-1; weak D call: TRBD1 (5 bases). The CDR3 is made up of 16 amino acids. V gave up 3 bases and J gave up 1 base, with 15 bases separating them. Germline V gives CDR1 KGHSH, CDR2 LQKENI. The CDR3: CASSPAGSARNTEAFF. CDR3 DNA: TGTGCCAGCTCACCCGCAGGGTCGGCCCGGAACACTGAAGCTTTCTTT.

V and J are TRBV5-1 and TRBJ2-5, with TRBD1 identical over 10 bases. The CDR3 runs 15 residues. The germline V gene has CDR1 SGHRS and CDR2 YFSETQ. V shed 3 bases and J 2 bases; nucleotides not matched to a gene: 4. The CDR3 protein is CASSSGQGVQETQYF. The DNA of the CDR3 is TGCGCCAGCAGCTCCGGACAGGGGGTACAAGAGACCCAGTACTTC. The entire variable domain, with the rest obtained from reference TRBV5-1 and TRBJ2-5, is as follows: KAGVTQTPRYLIKTRGQQVTLSCSPISGHRSVSWYQQTPGQGLQFLFEYFSETQRNKGNFPGRFSGRQFSNSRSEMNVSTLELGDSALYLCASSSGQGVQETQYFGPGTRLLVL.

The chain is built from TRBV27 and TRBJ1-2, with 7 positions matching TRBD1. The germline V gene encodes CDR1 MNHEY and CDR2 SMNVEV (reference sequence). The CDR3 sequence is 14 residues long. The V segment lost 4 bases and the J segment 8 bases; nucleotides outside the gene matches: 10. The CDR3 DNA follows: TGTGCCAGCAGTTCCCGACAGGGATCGAGGGGCTACACCTTC. Translation: CASSSRQGSRGYTF.

The chain recombines TRBV28 with TRBJ2-5; TRBD2 agrees at 9 bases. The CDR3 has 16 residues. Germline loops: CDR1 MDHEN, CDR2 SYDVKM. V lost 6 bases and J lost 6; bases outside the gene matches: 14. This CDR3 is CASSSAASGKFQTQYF. For the CDR3, the DNA is TGTGCCAGCAGCTCGGCCGCTAGCGGGAAGTTCCAGACCCAGTACTTC.

In this sample, this clone turned up a few times. The genes are TRBV11-3 and TRBJ1-1; D call uncertain. The ends were cut back, 3 bases at V and 1 base at J, with 6 bases in the middle. The CDR3 is 13 residues long. CDR1 is SGHNT, CDR2 YENEEA, per germline. CDR3 in DNA: TGTGCCAGCAGCTTTAACAGGAACACTGAAGCTTTCTTT. This sequence encodes CASSFNRNTEAFF.

The table lists this clone with a few counts. The chain combines TRBV28 with TRBJ1-1; a possible D gene is TRBD1 (5 bases). CDR1 and CDR2 (germline): MDHEN, SYDVKM. This CDR3 spans 15 amino acids. The V gene lost 6 bases and the J gene lost 7 bases, with 21 bases spanning the gap. The CDR3 protein is CASSPGGGATYEAFF. In DNA form, the CDR3 reads TGTGCCAGCAGCCCCGGGGGAGGGGCGACCTATGAAGCTTTCTTT.

The V call is TRBV18, the J call TRBJ1-5, with D possibly TRBD1 on 6 matching bases. Per the germline V gene, CDR1 is KGHSH and CDR2 is LQKENI. The CDR3 length is 14 residues. Trimming took 4 bases from V and 4 from J, leaving 11 bases between them. CDR3 coding DNA: TGTGCCAGCTCACAAACAGGGAGTAATCAGCCCCAGCATTTT. As protein: CASSQTGSNQPQHF.

V is TRBV2 and J is TRBJ1-5; no clear D. The CDR3 contains 13 residues. Trimming cost V 7 bases and J 4 bases, with 11 bases left between them. CDR1 is SNHLY and CDR2 is FYNNEI in the germline V gene. The CDR3 reads CASKWLPNQPQHF. The CDR3 DNA reads as TGTGCCAGCAAGTGGCTGCCAAATCAGCCCCAGCATTTT.

This clone came up a few times. V and J are TRBV28 and TRBJ1-3; TRBD1 matches at 10 bases. Germline V CDR1 and CDR2: MDHEN, SYDVKM. The V and J ends lost 2 bases and 3 bases, in that order; junction bases with no gene match: 10. CDR3 length: 18 residues. The CDR3 DNA reads as TGTGCCAGCAGTTTAGACAGACAGGGGGCGAGGTATGGAAACACCATATATTTT. Translated: CASSLDRQGARYGNTIYF. Variable domain in full (rest from reference TRBV28 and TRBJ1-3): DVKVTQSSRYLVKRTGEKVFLECVQDMDHENMFWYRQDPGLGLRLIYFSYDVKMKEKGDIPEGYSVSREKKERFSLILESASTNQTSMYLCASSLDRQGARYGNTIYFGEGSWLTVV.

The chain recombines TRBV11-2 with TRBJ2-2, with 14 bases aligning to TRBD2. J was trimmed by 7 bases and V by 2 bases; bases with no gene match: 3. Looked up from germline, CDR1 is SGHAT and CDR2 is FQNNGV. This CDR3 spans 16 amino acids. The CDR3, as DNA: TGTGCCAGCAGCTTATGGGGACTAGCGGGAGTCGGGGAGCTGTTTTTT. This codes for CASSLWGLAGVGELFF.

The chain couples TRBV28 to TRBJ2-7; possibly TRBD2 for D (6 bases). CDR1 and CDR2 (germline): MDHEN, SYDVKM. Trimming pared 5 bases from V and 2 bases from J, leaving 10 bases between. The CDR3 is made up of 13 amino acids. The CDR3 DNA reads TGTGCCAGCAGTCCCCGGAGGGCCTACGAGCAGTACTTC. Protein product: CASSPRRAYEQYF.

The count of this clone is one. This sequence joins TRBV5-4 and TRBJ2-5; 9 positions agree with TRBD2. This CDR3 is built from 15 residues. Germline assignment: CDR1 SGHNT and CDR2 YYREEE (reference sequence). J lost 1 base, V lost 4 bases, and 5 bases had no gene match. CDR3 in DNA: TGTGCCAGCAGCCCCCAAGCGGGGGGCCAAGAGACCCAGTACTTC. This encodes CASSPQAGGQETQYF.